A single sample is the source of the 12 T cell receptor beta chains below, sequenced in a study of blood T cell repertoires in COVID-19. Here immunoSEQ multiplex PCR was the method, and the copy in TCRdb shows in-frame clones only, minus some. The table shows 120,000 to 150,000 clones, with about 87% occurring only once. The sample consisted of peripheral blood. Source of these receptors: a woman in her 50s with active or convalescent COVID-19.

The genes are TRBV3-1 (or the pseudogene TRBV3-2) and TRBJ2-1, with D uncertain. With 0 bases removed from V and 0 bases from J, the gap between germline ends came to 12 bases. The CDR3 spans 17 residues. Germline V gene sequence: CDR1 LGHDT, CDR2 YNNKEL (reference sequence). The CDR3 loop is CASSQETILDSYNEQFF. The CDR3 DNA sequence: TGTGCCAGCAGCCAAGAAACCATCCTAGACTCCTACAATGAGCAGTTCTTC.

The CDR3 loop is CASTLTGGGYTF. The DNA of the CDR3 is TGTGCCAGCACCCTCACGGGGGGCGGCTACACCTTC. J is TRBJ1-2 and V is TRBV28; D might be TRBD1 (6 bases). The CDR3 is 12 amino acids. Germline V gene data show CDR1 as MDHEN and CDR2 as SYDVKM. V was trimmed by 7 bases and J by 8 bases, leaving 14 bases between them.

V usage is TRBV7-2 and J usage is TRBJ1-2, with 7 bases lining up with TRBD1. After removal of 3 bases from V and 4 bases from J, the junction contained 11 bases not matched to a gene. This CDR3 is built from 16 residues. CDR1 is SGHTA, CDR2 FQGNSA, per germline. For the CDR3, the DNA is TGTGCCAGCAGCTTGGCCCCGGGACAGAGAGCCTATGGCTACACCTTC. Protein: CASSLAPGQRAYGYTF.

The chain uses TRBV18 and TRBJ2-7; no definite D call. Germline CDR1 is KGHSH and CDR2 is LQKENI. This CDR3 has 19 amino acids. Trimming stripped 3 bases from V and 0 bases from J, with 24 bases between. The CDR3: CASSPTPEMVPRSSYEQYF. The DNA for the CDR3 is TGTGCCAGCTCACCCACCCCGGAGATGGTACCCCGGTCCTCCTACGAGCAGTACTTC.

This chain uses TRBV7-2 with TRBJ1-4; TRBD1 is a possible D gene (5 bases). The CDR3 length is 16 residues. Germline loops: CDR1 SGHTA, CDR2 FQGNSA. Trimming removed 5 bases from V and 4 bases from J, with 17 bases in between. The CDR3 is CASSPLGRGGNEKLFF. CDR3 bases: TGTGCCAGCAGCCCCTTGGGTCGGGGGGGTAATGAAAAACTGTTTTTT.

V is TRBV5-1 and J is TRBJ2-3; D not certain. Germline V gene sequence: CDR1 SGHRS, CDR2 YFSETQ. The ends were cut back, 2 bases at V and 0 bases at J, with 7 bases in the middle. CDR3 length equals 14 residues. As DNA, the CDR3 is TGCGCCAGCAGCTTTGAGGCTAGCACAGATACGCAGTATTTT. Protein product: CASSFEASTDTQYF.

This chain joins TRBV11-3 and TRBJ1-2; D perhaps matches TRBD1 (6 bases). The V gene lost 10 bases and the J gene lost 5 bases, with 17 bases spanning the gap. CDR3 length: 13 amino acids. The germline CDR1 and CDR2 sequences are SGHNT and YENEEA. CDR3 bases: TGTGCCAACAATAGGGGGGGCAGTTATGGCTACACCTTC. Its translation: CANNRGGSYGYTF.

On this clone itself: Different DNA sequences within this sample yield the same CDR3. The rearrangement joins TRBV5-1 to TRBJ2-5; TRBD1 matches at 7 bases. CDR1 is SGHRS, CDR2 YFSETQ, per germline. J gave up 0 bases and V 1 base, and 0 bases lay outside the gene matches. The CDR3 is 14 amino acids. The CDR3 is CASSLTGDQETQYF. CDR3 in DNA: TGCGCCAGCAGCTTGACAGGGGACCAAGAGACCCAGTACTTC.

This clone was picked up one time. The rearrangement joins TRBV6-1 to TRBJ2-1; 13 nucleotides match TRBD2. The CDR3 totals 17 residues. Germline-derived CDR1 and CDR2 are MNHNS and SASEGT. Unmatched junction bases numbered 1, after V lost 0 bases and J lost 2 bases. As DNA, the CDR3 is TGTGCCAGCAGTGAAGCCGGGACTAGCGGGACCTACAATGAGCAGTTCTTC. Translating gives CASSEAGTSGTYNEQFF.

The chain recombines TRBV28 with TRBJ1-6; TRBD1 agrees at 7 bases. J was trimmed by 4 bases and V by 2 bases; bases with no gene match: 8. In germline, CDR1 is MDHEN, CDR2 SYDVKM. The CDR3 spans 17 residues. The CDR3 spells CASSLETGRIYNSPLHF. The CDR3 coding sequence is TGTGCCAGCAGTTTAGAGACAGGGCGGATTTATAATTCACCCCTCCACTTT.

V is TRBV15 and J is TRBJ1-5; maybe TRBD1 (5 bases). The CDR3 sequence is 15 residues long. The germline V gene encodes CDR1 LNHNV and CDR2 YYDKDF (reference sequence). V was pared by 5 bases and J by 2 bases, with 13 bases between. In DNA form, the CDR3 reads TGTGCCACCAGCCGCAGCGGGGCCGGCAATCAGCCCCAGCATTTT. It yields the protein CATSRSGAGNQPQHF.

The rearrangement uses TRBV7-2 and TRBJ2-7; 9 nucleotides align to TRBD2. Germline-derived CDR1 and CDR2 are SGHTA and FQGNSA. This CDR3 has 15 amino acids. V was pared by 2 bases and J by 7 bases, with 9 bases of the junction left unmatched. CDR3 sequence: CASSLRAGGQREQYF. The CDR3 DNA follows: TGTGCCAGCAGCTTACGGGCGGGGGGGCAAAGGGAGCAGTACTTC.